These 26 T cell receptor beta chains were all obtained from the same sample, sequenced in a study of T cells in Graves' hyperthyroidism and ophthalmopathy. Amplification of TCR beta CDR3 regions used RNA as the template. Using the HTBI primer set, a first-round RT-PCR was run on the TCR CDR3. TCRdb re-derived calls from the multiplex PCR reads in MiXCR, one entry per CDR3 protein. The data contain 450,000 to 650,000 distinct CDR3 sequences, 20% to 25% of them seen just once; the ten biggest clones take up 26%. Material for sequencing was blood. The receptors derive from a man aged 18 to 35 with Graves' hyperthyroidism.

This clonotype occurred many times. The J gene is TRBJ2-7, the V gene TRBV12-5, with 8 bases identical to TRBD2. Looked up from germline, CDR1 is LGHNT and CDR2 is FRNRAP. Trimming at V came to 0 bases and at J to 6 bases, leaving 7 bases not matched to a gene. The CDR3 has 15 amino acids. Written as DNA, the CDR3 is TGTGCTAGTGGTTTGGTAGTAGCGGGGAATGCCGAGCAGTACTTC. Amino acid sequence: CASGLVVAGNAEQYF.

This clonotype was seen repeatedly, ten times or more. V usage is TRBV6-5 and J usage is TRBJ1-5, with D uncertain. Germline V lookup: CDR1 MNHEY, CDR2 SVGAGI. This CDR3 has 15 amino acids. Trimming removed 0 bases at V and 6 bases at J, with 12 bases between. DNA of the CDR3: TGTGCCAGCAGTTACTCCAGGTTTTTCACTCAGCCCCAGCATTTT. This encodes CASSYSRFFTQPQHF.

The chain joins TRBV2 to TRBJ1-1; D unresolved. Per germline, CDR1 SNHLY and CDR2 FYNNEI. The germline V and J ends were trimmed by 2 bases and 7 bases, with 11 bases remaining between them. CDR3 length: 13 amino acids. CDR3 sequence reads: CASSESIWGEAFF. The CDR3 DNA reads TGTGCCAGCAGTGAATCTATATGGGGTGAAGCTTTCTTT.

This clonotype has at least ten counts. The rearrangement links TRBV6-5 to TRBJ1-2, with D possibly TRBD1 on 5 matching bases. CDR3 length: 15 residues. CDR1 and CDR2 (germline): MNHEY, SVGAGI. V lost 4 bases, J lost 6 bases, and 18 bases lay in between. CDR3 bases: TGTGCCAGCAGTTTGATCCCGGCCGTCAGGGATGGCTACACCTTC. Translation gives CASSLIPAVRDGYTF.

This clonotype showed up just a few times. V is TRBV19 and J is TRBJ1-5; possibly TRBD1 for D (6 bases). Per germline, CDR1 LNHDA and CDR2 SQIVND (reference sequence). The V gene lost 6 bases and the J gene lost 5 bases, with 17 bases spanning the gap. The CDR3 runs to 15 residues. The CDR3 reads CASSATNDRYQPQHF. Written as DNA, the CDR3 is TGTGCCAGTAGCGCTACCAACGACAGGTATCAGCCCCAGCATTTT.

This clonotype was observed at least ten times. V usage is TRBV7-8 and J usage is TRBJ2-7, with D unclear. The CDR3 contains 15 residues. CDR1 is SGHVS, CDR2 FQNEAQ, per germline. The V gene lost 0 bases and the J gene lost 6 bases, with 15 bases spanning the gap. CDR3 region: CASSLAAGLRSEQYF. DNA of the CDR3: TGTGCCAGCAGCTTAGCGGCAGGCCTTCGAAGCGAGCAGTACTTC. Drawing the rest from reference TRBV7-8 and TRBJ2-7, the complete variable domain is GAGVSQSPRYKVAKRGQDVALRCDPISGHVSLFWYQQALGQGPEFLTYFQNEAQLDKSGLPSDRFFAERPEGSVSTLKIQRTQQEDSAVYLCASSLAAGLRSEQYFGPGTRLTVT.

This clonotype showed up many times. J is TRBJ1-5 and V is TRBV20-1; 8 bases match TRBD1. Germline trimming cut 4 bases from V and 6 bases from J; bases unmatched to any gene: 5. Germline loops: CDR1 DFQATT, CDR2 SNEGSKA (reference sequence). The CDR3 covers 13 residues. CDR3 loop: CSAKRTGIQPQHF. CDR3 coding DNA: TGCAGTGCTAAACGGACAGGGATTCAGCCCCAGCATTTT.

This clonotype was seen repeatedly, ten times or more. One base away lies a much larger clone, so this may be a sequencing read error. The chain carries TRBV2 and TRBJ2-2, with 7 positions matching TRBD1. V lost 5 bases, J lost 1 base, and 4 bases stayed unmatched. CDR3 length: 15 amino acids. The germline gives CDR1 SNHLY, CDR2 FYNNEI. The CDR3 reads CASSPGTVNTGELFF. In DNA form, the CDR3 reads TGTGCCAGCAGTCCCGGGACAGTGAACACCGGGGAGCTGTTTTTT.

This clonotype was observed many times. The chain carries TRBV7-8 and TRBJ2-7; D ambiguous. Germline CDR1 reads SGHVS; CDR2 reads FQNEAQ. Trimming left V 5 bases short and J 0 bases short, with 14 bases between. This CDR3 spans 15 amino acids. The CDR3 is CASSIDRASSYEQYF. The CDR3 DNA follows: TGTGCCAGCAGCATTGACCGGGCTTCCTCCTACGAGCAGTACTTC. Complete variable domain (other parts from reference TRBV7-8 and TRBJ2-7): GAGVSQSPRYKVAKRGQDVALRCDPISGHVSLFWYQQALGQGPEFLTYFQNEAQLDKSGLPSDRFFAERPEGSVSTLKIQRTQQEDSAVYLCASSIDRASSYEQYFGPGTRLTVT.

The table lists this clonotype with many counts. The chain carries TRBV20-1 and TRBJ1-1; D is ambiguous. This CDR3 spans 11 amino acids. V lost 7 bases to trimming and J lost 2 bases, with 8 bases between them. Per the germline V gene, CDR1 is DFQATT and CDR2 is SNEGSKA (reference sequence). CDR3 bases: TGCAGTGTTGACCTAAACACTGAAGCTTTCTTT. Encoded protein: CSVDLNTEAFF.

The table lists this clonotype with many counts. The CDR3 nucleotides read TGTGCCAGCAGGCCTGGACAGCAAGAGACCCAGTACTTC. Translated, it gives CASRPGQQETQYF. This sequence joins TRBV2 and TRBJ2-5, with D possibly TRBD1 on 6 matching bases. Germline lookup yields CDR1 SNHLY and CDR2 FYNNEI. This CDR3 has 13 residues. V was clipped by 6 bases and J by 2 bases, with 10 bases between them.

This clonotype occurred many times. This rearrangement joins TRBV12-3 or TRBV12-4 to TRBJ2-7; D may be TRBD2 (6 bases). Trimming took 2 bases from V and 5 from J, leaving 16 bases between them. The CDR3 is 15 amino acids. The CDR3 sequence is CASSLNPGGIDEQYF. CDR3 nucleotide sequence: TGTGCCAGCAGTTTAAATCCCGGGGGAATCGACGAGCAGTACTTC.

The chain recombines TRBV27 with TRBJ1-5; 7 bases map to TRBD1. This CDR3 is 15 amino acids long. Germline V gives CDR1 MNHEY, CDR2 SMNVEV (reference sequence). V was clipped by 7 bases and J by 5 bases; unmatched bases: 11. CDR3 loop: CASTLTGAGDQPQHF. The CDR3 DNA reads TGTGCCAGCACACTTACAGGGGCAGGGGATCAGCCCCAGCATTTT.

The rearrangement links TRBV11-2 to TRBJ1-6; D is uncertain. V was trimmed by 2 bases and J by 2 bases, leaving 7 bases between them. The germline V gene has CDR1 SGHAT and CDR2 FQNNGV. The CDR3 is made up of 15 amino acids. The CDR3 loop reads CASSLKGTYNSPLHF. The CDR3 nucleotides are TGTGCCAGCAGCTTAAAGGGTACCTATAATTCACCCCTCCACTTT.

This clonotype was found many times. CDR3: CASRGGQGSDSPLHF. CDR3 DNA: TGTGCCAGCAGGGGAGGACAGGGCTCTGATTCACCCCTCCACTTT. V is TRBV12-3 or TRBV12-4 and J is TRBJ1-6; TRBD1 matches at 8 bases. J lost 8 bases, V lost 6 bases, and 9 bases had no gene match. The CDR3 has 15 amino acids.

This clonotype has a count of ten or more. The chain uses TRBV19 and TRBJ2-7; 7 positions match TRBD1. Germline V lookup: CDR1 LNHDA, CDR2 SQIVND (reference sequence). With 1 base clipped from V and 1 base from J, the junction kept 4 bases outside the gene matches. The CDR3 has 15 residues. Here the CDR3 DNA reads TGTGCCAGTAGTATAGGTGGGACAGAGTCCTACGAGCAGTACTTC. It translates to CASSIGGTESYEQYF.

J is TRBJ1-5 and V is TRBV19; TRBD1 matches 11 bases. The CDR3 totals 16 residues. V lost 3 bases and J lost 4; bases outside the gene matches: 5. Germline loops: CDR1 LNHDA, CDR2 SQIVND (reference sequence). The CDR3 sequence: CASSMRTGGSNQPQHF. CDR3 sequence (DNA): TGTGCCAGTAGTATGAGGACAGGGGGCTCAAATCAGCCCCAGCATTTT. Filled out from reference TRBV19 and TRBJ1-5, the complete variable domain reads DGGITQSPKYLFRKEGQNVTLSCEQNLNHDAMYWYRQDPGQGLRLIYYSQIVNDFQKGDIAEGYSVSREKKESFPLTVTSAQKNPTAFYLCASSMRTGGSNQPQHFGDGTRLSIL.

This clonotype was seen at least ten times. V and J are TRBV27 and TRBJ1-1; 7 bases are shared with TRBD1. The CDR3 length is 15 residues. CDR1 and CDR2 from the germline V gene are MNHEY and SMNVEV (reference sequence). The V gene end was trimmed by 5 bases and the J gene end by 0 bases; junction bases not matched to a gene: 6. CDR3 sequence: CASSPIQGMNTEAFF. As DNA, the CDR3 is TGTGCCAGCAGTCCCATACAGGGGATGAACACTGAAGCTTTCTTT.

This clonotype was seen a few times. The CDR3: CASGSQTGLSNQPQHF. In DNA, the CDR3 is TGTGCTAGTGGTTCTCAGACAGGACTTAGCAATCAGCCCCAGCATTTT. The rearrangement uses TRBV12-5 and TRBJ1-5; a weak D match, TRBD1 (6 bases). This CDR3 region has 16 residues. Trimming took off 4 bases at V and 0 bases at J, with 13 bases between the two ends. Germline V CDR1 and CDR2: LGHNT, FRNRAP.

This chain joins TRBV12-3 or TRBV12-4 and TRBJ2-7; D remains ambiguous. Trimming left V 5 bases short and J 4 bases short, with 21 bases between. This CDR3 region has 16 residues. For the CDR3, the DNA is TGTGCCAGCAGTCCCCGACTTGGTCAGAGACATTACGAGCAGTACTTC. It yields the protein CASSPRLGQRHYEQYF.

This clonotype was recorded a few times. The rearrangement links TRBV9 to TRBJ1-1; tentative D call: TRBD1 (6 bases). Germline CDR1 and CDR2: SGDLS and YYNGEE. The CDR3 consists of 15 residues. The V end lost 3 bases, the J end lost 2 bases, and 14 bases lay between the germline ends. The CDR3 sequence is CASSARVGGNTEAFF. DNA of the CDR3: TGTGCCAGCAGCGCCCGGGTAGGGGGAAACACTGAAGCTTTCTTT.

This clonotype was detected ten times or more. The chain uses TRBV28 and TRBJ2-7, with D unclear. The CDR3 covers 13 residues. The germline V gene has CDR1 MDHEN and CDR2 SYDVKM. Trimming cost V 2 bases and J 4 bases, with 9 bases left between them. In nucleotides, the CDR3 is TGTGCCAGCAGTTTAATCTCCGTTTACGAGCAGTACTTC. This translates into CASSLISVYEQYF.

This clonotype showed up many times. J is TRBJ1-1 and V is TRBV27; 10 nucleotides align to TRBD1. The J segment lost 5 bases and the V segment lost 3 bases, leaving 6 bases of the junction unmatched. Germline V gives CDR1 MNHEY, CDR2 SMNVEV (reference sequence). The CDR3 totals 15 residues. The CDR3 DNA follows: TGTGCCAGCAGTTTCCTTGGGACAGGGGAGACTGAAGCTTTCTTT. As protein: CASSFLGTGETEAFF.

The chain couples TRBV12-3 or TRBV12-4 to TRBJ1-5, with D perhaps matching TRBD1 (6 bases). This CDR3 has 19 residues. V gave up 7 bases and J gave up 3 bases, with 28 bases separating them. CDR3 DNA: TGTGCCAGCAACCCAGTAAAGGGACACCGCGCAATTTACAATCAGCCCCAGCATTTT. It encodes CASNPVKGHRAIYNQPQHF.

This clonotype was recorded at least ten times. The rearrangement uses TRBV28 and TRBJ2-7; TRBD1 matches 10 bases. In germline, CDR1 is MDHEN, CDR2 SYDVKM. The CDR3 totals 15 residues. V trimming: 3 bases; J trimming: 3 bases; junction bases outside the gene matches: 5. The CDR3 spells CASSFTRDRGYEQYF. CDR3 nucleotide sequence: TGTGCCAGCAGTTTCACCAGGGACAGGGGCTACGAGCAGTACTTC.

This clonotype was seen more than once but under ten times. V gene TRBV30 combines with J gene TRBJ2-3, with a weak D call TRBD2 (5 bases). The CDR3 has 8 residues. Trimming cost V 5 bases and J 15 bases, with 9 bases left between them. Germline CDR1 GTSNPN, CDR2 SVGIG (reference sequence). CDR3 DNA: TGTGCCTGGGGGGAGAAATATTTT. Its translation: CAWGEKYF.